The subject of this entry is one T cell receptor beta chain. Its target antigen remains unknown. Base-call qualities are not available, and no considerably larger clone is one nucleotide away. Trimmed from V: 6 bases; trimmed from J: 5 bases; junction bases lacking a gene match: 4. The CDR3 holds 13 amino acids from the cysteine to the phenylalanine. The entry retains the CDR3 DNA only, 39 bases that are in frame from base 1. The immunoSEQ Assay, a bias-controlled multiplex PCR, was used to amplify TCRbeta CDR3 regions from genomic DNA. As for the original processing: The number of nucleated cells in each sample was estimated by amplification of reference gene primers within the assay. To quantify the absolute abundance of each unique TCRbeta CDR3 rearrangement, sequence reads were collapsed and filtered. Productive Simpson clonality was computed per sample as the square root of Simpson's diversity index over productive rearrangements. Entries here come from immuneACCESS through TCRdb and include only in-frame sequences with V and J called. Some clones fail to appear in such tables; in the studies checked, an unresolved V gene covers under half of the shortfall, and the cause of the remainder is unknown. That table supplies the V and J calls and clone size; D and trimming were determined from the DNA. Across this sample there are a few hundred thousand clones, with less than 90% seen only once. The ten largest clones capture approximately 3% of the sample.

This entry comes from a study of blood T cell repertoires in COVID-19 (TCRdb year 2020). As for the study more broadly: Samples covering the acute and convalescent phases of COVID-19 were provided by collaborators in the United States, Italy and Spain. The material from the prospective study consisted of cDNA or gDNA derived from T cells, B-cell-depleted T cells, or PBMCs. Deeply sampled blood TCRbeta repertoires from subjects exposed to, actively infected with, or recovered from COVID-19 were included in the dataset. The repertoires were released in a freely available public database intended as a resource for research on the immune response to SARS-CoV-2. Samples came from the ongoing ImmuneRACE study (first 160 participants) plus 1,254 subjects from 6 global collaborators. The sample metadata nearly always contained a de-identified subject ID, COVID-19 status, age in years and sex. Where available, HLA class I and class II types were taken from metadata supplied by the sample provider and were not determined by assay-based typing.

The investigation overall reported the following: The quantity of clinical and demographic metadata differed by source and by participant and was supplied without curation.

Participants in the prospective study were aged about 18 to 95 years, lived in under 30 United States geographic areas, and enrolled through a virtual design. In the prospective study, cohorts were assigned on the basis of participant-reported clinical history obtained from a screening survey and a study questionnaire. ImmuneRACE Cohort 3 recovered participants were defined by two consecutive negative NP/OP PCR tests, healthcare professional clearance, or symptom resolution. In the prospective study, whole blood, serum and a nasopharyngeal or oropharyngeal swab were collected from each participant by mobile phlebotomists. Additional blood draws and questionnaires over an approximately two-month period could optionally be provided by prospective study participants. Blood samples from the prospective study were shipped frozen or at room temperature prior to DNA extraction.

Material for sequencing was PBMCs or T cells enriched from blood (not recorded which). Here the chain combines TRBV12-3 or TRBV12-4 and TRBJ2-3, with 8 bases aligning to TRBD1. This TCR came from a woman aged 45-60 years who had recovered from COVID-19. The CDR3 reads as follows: CASSRDRQDTQYF. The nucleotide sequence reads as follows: TGTGCCAGCAGCCGGGACAGGCAAGATACGCAGTATTTT.